The entry below gives a single T cell receptor (beta chain) sequence along with its context. This record belongs to a study of shared T cell receptors in the human thymus. V lost 5 bases, J lost 4 bases, and 15 bases stayed unmatched. The CDR3 covers 18 residues. CDR1 and CDR2 from the germline V gene are SGHTA and FQGTGA. Assay used: immunoSEQ multiplex PCR; TCRdb lists only in-frame clones, some missing. The data contain about 500,000 clones, around 78% of them seen just once; the ten biggest clones take up about 0.013%. This same sample was also taken into another study, of human thymus T cells. This second study says: Having surgery to correct congenital heart defects, healthy Finnish infants acted as the donors. Thymus tissue for the work was resected from patients undergoing corrective heart surgery.

The receptor was isolated from a boy under two years old with a congenital heart defect. This chain uses TRBV7-3 with TRBJ2-1; TRBD2 agrees at 9 bases. Sequencing was done on a sample of thymocytes. Here the CDR3 DNA reads TGTGCCAGCAGCCCCCTAGCGGGACCTAACCAGGGGTACAATGAGCAGTTCTTC. Translating it yields CASSPLAGPNQGYNEQFF.